The 25 T cell receptor beta chains given below trace back to one sample, sequenced in a study of T cell clones after liver transplantation. Generated by immunoSEQ multiplex PCR, the TCRdb table keeps only in-frame clones and is missing some. The repertoire has tens of thousands of clones, around four fifths of them found once; the top ten carry about 0.45%. Sequencing used CD4+ T cells from blood, obtained approximately 3.5 years after liver transplant. These receptors came from a human patient who received a liver transplant. T cells may partly derive from the graft donor.

The CDR3: CASSEAEGREAFF. The CDR3 DNA reads as TGTGCCAGCAGTGAAGCCGAGGGACGGGAAGCTTTCTTT. This chain links TRBV6-5 with TRBJ1-1, with D possibly TRBD1 on 5 matching bases. CDR1 and CDR2 from the germline V gene are MNHEY and SVGAGI. The CDR3 has 13 amino acids. The ends were cut back, 5 bases at V and 8 bases at J, with 15 bases in the middle.

V gene TRBV11-2 combines with J gene TRBJ2-3; D is undetermined. The CDR3 covers 14 residues. The germline V and J ends were trimmed by 0 bases and 2 bases, with 6 bases remaining between them. Germline CDR1 is SGHAT and CDR2 is FQNNGV. As DNA, the CDR3 is TGTGCCAGCAGCTTAGAGGGCCTCACAGATACGCAGTATTTT. Translation: CASSLEGLTDTQYF.

V is TRBV7-9 and J is TRBJ2-4, with 7 bases aligning to TRBD1. This CDR3 has 16 residues. The germline V gene has CDR1 SEHNR and CDR2 FQNEAQ (reference sequence). V was clipped by 5 bases and J by 0 bases; unmatched bases: 7. The CDR3 sequence: CASSPRDSLAKNIQYF. The CDR3 DNA sequence: TGTGCCAGCAGCCCCCGGGACAGCCTAGCCAAAAACATTCAGTACTTC.

This chain connects TRBV27 to TRBJ1-1; 7 nucleotides line up with TRBD1. CDR1 is MNHEY and CDR2 is SMNVEV in the germline V gene (reference sequence). CDR3 length: 16 amino acids. The V gene end was trimmed by 4 bases and the J gene end by 1 base; junction bases not matched to a gene: 9. CDR3 coding DNA: TGTGCCAGCAGTTCACCCGGGACAGCCAAGAACACTGAAGCTTTCTTT. Amino acids: CASSSPGTAKNTEAFF.

This rearrangement joins TRBV15 to TRBJ2-7, with TRBD1 identical over 8 bases. Germline CDR1 is LNHNV and CDR2 is YYDKDF (reference sequence). This CDR3 comprises 20 residues. The ends lost 0 bases at V and 3 bases at J; junction bases unmatched: 19. CDR3 nucleotides: TGTGCCACCAGCAGAGAAATCTATGAAGGGTGGGACAGGCGCTACTACGAGCAGTACTTC. It is translated as CATSREIYEGWDRRYYEQYF. The complete variable domain, with remaining parts taken from reference TRBV15 and TRBJ2-7, reads DAMVIQNPRYQVTQFGKPVTLSCSQTLNHNVMYWYQQKSSQAPKLLFHYYDKDFNNEADTPDNFQSRRPNTSFCFLDIRSPGLGDTAMYLCATSREIYEGWDRRYYEQYFGPGTRLTVT.

The chain's CDR3 is CASALGRMNTEAFF. For the CDR3, the DNA is TGTGCCAGCGCCCTAGGGAGGATGAACACTGAAGCTTTCTTT. V gene TRBV18 combines with J gene TRBJ1-1; D not resolved. CDR1 is KGHSH and CDR2 is LQKENI in the germline V gene. Trimming stripped 8 bases from V and 0 bases from J, with 13 bases between. This CDR3 is 14 amino acids long.

The chain recombines TRBV4-3 with TRBJ1-2; D unresolved. CDR3 length equals 14 residues. Germline CDR1 LGHNA, CDR2 YSLEER. The germline V and J ends were trimmed by 1 base and 2 bases, with 8 bases remaining between them. In nucleotides, the CDR3 is TGCGCCAGCAGCCAAGCCCGGGGAAACTATGGCTACACCTTC. Its protein is CASSQARGNYGYTF.

This sequence joins TRBV15 and TRBJ2-3; the D gene is possibly TRBD2 (6 bases). Germline V gene data show CDR1 as LNHNV and CDR2 as YYDKDF (reference sequence). CDR3 length: 16 residues. Trimming shortened V by 0 bases and J by 5 bases, and 15 bases separated the two germline ends. The CDR3 DNA is TGTGCCACCAGCAGAGATCGCGGGGCCGTGGGAGATACGCAGTATTTT. Protein product: CATSRDRGAVGDTQYF.

The gene calls are TRBV9 and TRBJ2-7; 7 bases agree with TRBD1. Unmatched junction bases numbered 3, after V lost 4 bases and J lost 2 bases. Germline V CDR1 and CDR2: SGDLS, YYNGEE. This CDR3 spans 13 amino acids. CDR3 bases: TGTGCCAGCAGCCCTACAGGGGCCTACGAGCAGTACTTC. This codes for CASSPTGAYEQYF.

The sample holds one count of this clone. The genes are TRBV11-2 and TRBJ2-5; 10 bases match TRBD2. The CDR3 totals 15 residues. V gave up 3 bases and J gave up 5 bases; unmatched junction bases: 6. Germline V CDR1 and CDR2: SGHAT, FQNNGV. CDR3 bases: TGTGCCAGCAGCTTTACTAGCGGGATCTTGGAGACCCAGTACTTC. Amino acid sequence: CASSFTSGILETQYF.

The rearrangement links TRBV19 to TRBJ1-1; 12 bases match TRBD1. The CDR3 has 19 residues. The J segment lost 2 bases and the V segment lost 4 bases, leaving 14 bases of the junction unmatched. In germline, CDR1 is LNHDA, CDR2 SQIVND (reference sequence). The CDR3 loop reads CASSRRGPGQGASNTEAFF. In nucleotides, the CDR3 is TGTGCCAGTAGTAGAAGGGGCCCGGGACAGGGGGCGAGTAACACTGAAGCTTTCTTT. Looking up the rest from reference TRBV19 and TRBJ1-1 gives the full variable domain: DGGITQSPKYLFRKEGQNVTLSCEQNLNHDAMYWYRQDPGQGLRLIYYSQIVNDFQKGDIAEGYSVSREKKESFPLTVTSAQKNPTAFYLCASSRRGPGQGASNTEAFFGQGTRLTVV.

V gene TRBV19 combines with J gene TRBJ1-1; no reliable D call. V gave up 8 bases and J gave up 0 bases, with 10 bases separating them. Looked up from germline, CDR1 is LNHDA and CDR2 is SQIVND (reference sequence). The CDR3 runs to 13 residues. CDR3 in DNA: TGTGCCAGTGGCAGTCAGTTGAACACTGAAGCTTTCTTT. This translates into CASGSQLNTEAFF.

This clone has only one observation. This rearrangement joins TRBV5-1 to TRBJ2-1, with D possibly matching TRBD2 (6 bases). This CDR3 is built from 16 residues. Germline CDR1 reads SGHRS; CDR2 reads YFSETQ. V lost 0 bases to trimming and J lost 4 bases, with 14 bases between them. The CDR3 nucleotides are TGCGCCAGCAGCTTGGGGGTAGCTGGGGGGTACAATGAGCAGTTCTTC. Amino acids: CASSLGVAGGYNEQFF.

The chain has TRBV6-6 and TRBJ1-5, with 8 positions matching TRBD1. The V segment lost 5 bases and the J segment 6 bases; nucleotides outside the gene matches: 3. The germline V gene encodes CDR1 MNHNY and CDR2 SVGAGI (reference sequence). There are 13 residues in the CDR3. DNA of the CDR3: TGTGCCAGCAGTCGACAGGGGACTCAGCCCCAGCATTTT. Encoded protein: CASSRQGTQPQHF.

A few counts support this clone. The gene calls are TRBV5-1 and TRBJ2-3; D may match TRBD1 or TRBD2 (6 bases each). Trimming cost V 1 base and J 6 bases, with 9 bases left between them. Germline CDR1 SGHRS, CDR2 YFSETQ. The CDR3 has 13 amino acids. In DNA, the CDR3 is TGCGCCAGCAGCTTGAGGGGGGACGATACGCAGTATTTT. It translates to CASSLRGDDTQYF. Full variable domain (rest looked up from reference TRBV5-1 and TRBJ2-3): KAGVTQTPRYLIKTRGQQVTLSCSPISGHRSVSWYQQTPGQGLQFLFEYFSETQRNKGNFPGRFSGRQFSNSRSEMNVSTLELGDSALYLCASSLRGDDTQYFGPGTRLTVL.

The chain uses TRBV19 and TRBJ2-7; 13 bases line up with TRBD2. The germline gives CDR1 LNHDA, CDR2 SQIVND (reference sequence). CDR3 length: 15 amino acids. V shed 3 bases and J 4 bases; nucleotides not matched to a gene: 3. In DNA form, the CDR3 reads TGTGCCAGTAGTATTGGACTAGCGGGAGTGTACGAGCAGTACTTC. This gives the protein CASSIGLAGVYEQYF.

The genes are TRBV18 and TRBJ2-1; D may be TRBD1 (5 bases). The V gene's germline CDR1 is KGHSH and CDR2 LQKENI. V lost 0 bases and J lost 7, with 13 bases in between. CDR3 length: 15 residues. The CDR3 DNA reads TGTGCCAGCTCACCACCGTCGGTCTCAGGGAATGAGCAGTTCTTC. Encoded protein: CASSPPSVSGNEQFF. The full variable domain, with the rest looked up from reference TRBV18 and TRBJ2-1, is NAGVMQNPRHLVRRRGQEARLRCSPMKGHSHVYWYRQLPEEGLKFMVYLQKENIIDESGMPKERFSAEFPKEGPSILRIQQVVRGDSAAYFCASSPPSVSGNEQFFGPGTRLTVL.

This chain connects TRBV28 to TRBJ1-2, with D possibly matching TRBD1 (6 bases). V lost 2 bases to trimming and J lost 8 bases, with 12 bases between them. The CDR3 length is 13 residues. Germline V lookup: CDR1 MDHEN, CDR2 SYDVKM. CDR3 nucleotides: TGTGCCAGCAGTTTAGGGGGGCTTCTGGGCTACACCTTC. Translating gives CASSLGGLLGYTF.

This chain uses TRBV28 with TRBJ2-2; D could derive from TRBD1 or TRBD2 (6 bases each). CDR1 is MDHEN and CDR2 is SYDVKM in the germline V gene. The CDR3 is made up of 15 amino acids. V lost 4 bases, J lost 6 bases, and 15 bases lay in between. The CDR3 DNA reads as TGTGCCAGCAGTTCGGGGGCCAGCCAAGCCGGGGAGCTGTTTTTT. This sequence encodes CASSSGASQAGELFF.

This clone appeared a few times. The chain couples TRBV2 to TRBJ2-1; TRBD2 aligns across 7 bases. V shed 5 bases, J shed 8 bases, and the junction held 12 bases outside the gene matches. The CDR3 extends over 15 amino acids. Germline-derived CDR1 and CDR2 are SNHLY and FYNNEI. The CDR3 loop is CASSQFGGSGDEQFF. The CDR3 nucleotides read TGTGCCAGCAGTCAGTTTGGCGGGAGCGGCGATGAGCAGTTCTTC.

The rearrangement joins TRBV7-9 to TRBJ2-5; 11 bases agree with TRBD2. J was trimmed by 3 bases and V by 4 bases; bases with no gene match: 1. In germline, CDR1 is SEHNR, CDR2 FQNEAQ (reference sequence). This CDR3 is 14 amino acids long. This CDR3 reads CASSSGLAEETQYF. The CDR3 bases are TGTGCCAGCAGCTCGGGACTAGCGGAAGAGACCCAGTACTTC.

V and J are TRBV28 and TRBJ2-7; 13 bases fit TRBD2. Germline trimming cut 8 bases from V and 8 bases from J; bases unmatched to any gene: 3. Looked up from germline, CDR1 is MDHEN and CDR2 is SYDVKM. The CDR3 has 12 residues. The CDR3 loop reads CASGLAGAKQYF. CDR3 DNA: TGTGCCAGCGGACTAGCGGGAGCTAAGCAGTACTTC.

The chain combines TRBV14 with TRBJ2-3; TRBD1 might be the D (6 bases). The V gene's germline CDR1 is SGHDN and CDR2 FVKESK. V was shortened by 4 bases and J by 4 bases, with 9 bases between the two germline ends. This CDR3 has 13 amino acids. CDR3 amino acids: CASSLQGSDTQYF. The CDR3 DNA reads TGTGCCAGCAGCCTACAGGGATCAGATACGCAGTATTTT.

The V gene is TRBV28, the J gene TRBJ1-1; D gene ambiguous. V was shortened by 3 bases and J by 1 base, with 6 bases between the two germline ends. From germline, CDR1 is MDHEN and CDR2 SYDVKM. The CDR3 loop spans 13 amino acids. The CDR3 DNA reads TGTGCCAGCAGTTTGGACGAGAACACTGAAGCTTTCTTT. Translation: CASSLDENTEAFF.

The chain uses TRBV28 and TRBJ2-7; 10 bases line up with TRBD2. Germline loops: CDR1 MDHEN, CDR2 SYDVKM. The CDR3 has 16 amino acids. The J segment lost 5 bases and the V segment lost 5 bases, leaving 12 bases of the junction unmatched. The chain's CDR3 is CASSPIGASGSHEQYF. The CDR3 nucleotides are TGTGCCAGCAGTCCCATTGGGGCTAGCGGGAGCCACGAGCAGTACTTC.